These T cell receptor beta chains were read from a single sample in a study of shared clonotypes between healthy human individuals. Here immunoSEQ multiplex PCR was the method, and the copy in TCRdb shows in-frame clones only, minus some. This sample has fewer than 350,000 clones, with around 86% found just once. The sample taken for sequencing was memory CD8+ T cells sorted from blood. The receptor set was obtained from a man between 18 and 35 years old in good health. CDR3s include the opening cysteine and the closing phenylalanine or tryptophan. Fields, in order: clone size, J gene, V gene, D gene, CDR3 protein, CDR3 DNA. A D gene is named only where the DNA matches it firmly. The size of a clone is reported for some rows only, either as once, few or many, or as a class for expanded clones.

once	TRBJ1-2	TRBV6-5	TRBD1	CASSYSTGGYGYTF	TGTGCCAGCAGTTACTCGACAGGGGGCTATGGCTACACCTTC
once	TRBJ2-1	TRBV13	TRBD1	CASSLGGTGRDEQFF	TGTGCCAGCAGCTTAGGAGGGACAGGGAGGGATGAGCAGTTCTTC
.	TRBJ1-1	TRBV10-3	.	CAISDSGLNTEAFF	TGTGCCATCAGTGATTCAGGGCTGAACACTGAAGCTTTCTTT
.	TRBJ2-2	TRBV4-3	.	CASSPEGLENTGELFF	TGCGCCAGCAGCCCCGAAGGTCTAGAGAACACCGGGGAGCTGTTTTTT
.	TRBJ2-1	TRBV28	.	CASGGGQPSYNEQFF	TGTGCCAGCGGAGGTGGACAACCCTCCTACAATGAGCAGTTCTTC
.	TRBJ2-7	TRBV13	.	CASSLGGGPYEQYF	TGTGCCAGCAGCTTAGGCGGGGGGCCCTACGAGCAGTACTTC
.	TRBJ1-6	TRBV27	.	CASSLQSGASPLHF	TGTGCCAGCAGCCTCCAGTCAGGGGCTTCACCCCTCCACTTT
.	TRBJ1-5	TRBV7-2	.	CASSLGGQAQHF	TGTGCCAGCAGCTTAGGTGGACAAGCCCAGCATTTT
.	TRBJ2-1	TRBV30	.	CAWSVTGDEQFF	TGTGCCTGGAGTGTAACTGGGGATGAGCAGTTCTTC
few	TRBJ1-1	TRBV4-1	.	CASSHVGGDTEAFF	TGCGCCAGCAGCCACGTGGGGGGAGACACTGAAGCTTTCTTT
once	TRBJ2-5	TRBV7-9	TRBD1	CASSSLDRARFETQYF	TGTGCCAGCAGCTCCCTCGACAGGGCGCGTTTTGAGACCCAGTACTTC
.	TRBJ1-1	TRBV27	TRBD1	CASKMTGTNTEAFF	TGTGCCAGCAAGATGACAGGGACGAACACTGAAGCTTTCTTT
.	TRBJ2-5	TRBV13	.	CASSLGQLGPLDESQYF	TGTGCCAGCAGCTTAGGCCAATTGGGTCCCCTAGATGAATCCCAGTACTTC
.	TRBJ2-1	TRBV9	.	CASSGDDLTSYNEQFF	TGTGCCAGCAGCGGCGACGACCTTACGAGCTACAATGAGCAGTTCTTC
.	TRBJ2-1	TRBV29-1	TRBD1	CSVEVYWDRGPRGTIYNEQFF	TGCAGCGTTGAAGTCTATTGGGACAGGGGGCCCCGCGGCACGATTTACAATGAGCAGTTCTTC
.	TRBJ1-4	TRBV6-1	TRBD1	CASSGETGTNEKLFF	TGTGCCAGCAGCGGGGAGACAGGGACTAATGAAAAACTGTTTTTT
.	TRBJ1-1	TRBV28	TRBD1	CASSLLDRTEAFF	TGTGCCAGCAGTTTATTGGACAGGACTGAAGCTTTCTTT
.	TRBJ2-3	TRBV5-1	TRBD2	CASSLTGTSGGHTDTQYF	TGCGCCAGCAGCTTAACCGGGACTAGCGGGGGTCACACAGATACGCAGTATTTT
.	TRBJ1-1	TRBV5-4	TRBD1	CASSPGGENTEAFF	TGTGCCAGCAGCCCAGGGGGGGAAAACACTGAAGCTTTCTTT
many	TRBJ1-2	TRBV6-5	TRBD1	CASSPQGANGYTF	TGTGCCAGCAGTCCTCAGGGGGCGAATGGCTACACCTTC
.	TRBJ2-7	TRBV4-1	.	CASSQVIMGYEQYF	TGCGCCAGCAGCCAAGTAATTATGGGGTACGAGCAGTACTTC
.	TRBJ1-6	TRBV15	.	CATSTGGEDPPLHF	TGTGCCACCAGCACGGGCGGGGAGGATCCACCCCTCCACTTT
.	TRBJ2-1	TRBV7-9	.	CASRLPGAVNNEQFF	TGTGCCAGCAGACTCCCAGGGGCCGTAAACAATGAGCAGTTCTTC
.	TRBJ1-4	TRBV7-9	.	CASSLGPPRQGPNEKLFF	TGTGCCAGCAGCTTGGGGCCCCCTCGCCAGGGCCCTAATGAAAAACTGTTTTTT
.	TRBJ2-7	TRBV2	.	CASRGTRGPTPYEQYF	TGTGCCAGCCGGGGGACACGGGGACCAACTCCCTACGAGCAGTACTTC
.	TRBJ1-2	TRBV5-6	TRBD1	CASSRTGKHGYTF	TGTGCCAGCAGCCGGACAGGGAAACATGGCTACACCTTC
.	TRBJ1-6	TRBV5-1	TRBD1	CASSNRGEVYNSPLHF	TGCGCCAGCAGCAACAGGGGAGAGGTCTATAATTCACCCCTCCACTTT
once	TRBJ2-3	TRBV6-9	TRBD2	CASRLAGVPADTQYF	TGTGCCAGCAGGCTAGCGGGAGTTCCTGCAGATACGCAGTATTTT
.	TRBJ2-7	TRBV2	TRBD2	CASSEALKRGTSGLEQYF	TGTGCCAGCAGTGAAGCGTTAAAGAGGGGGACTAGCGGGTTGGAGCAGTACTTC
.	TRBJ2-5	TRBV18	.	CASSRTGQREETQYF	TGTGCCAGCTCTCGCACGGGACAGCGGGAAGAGACCCAGTACTTC
.	TRBJ1-2	TRBV7-8	TRBD1	CASSYRGFGYTF	TGTGCCAGCAGCTACAGGGGGTTTGGCTACACCTTC
once	TRBJ2-2	TRBV5-6	.	CASSRQSGELFF	TGTGCCAGCAGCAGACAATCCGGGGAGCTGTTTTTT
.	TRBJ2-7	TRBV5-1	.	CASSLDRSHYEQYF	TGCGCCAGCAGCTTGGACAGGAGTCACTACGAGCAGTACTTC
.	TRBJ2-3	TRBV27	TRBD1	CASSPGQAYRTDTQYF	TGTGCCAGCAGTCCCGGACAGGCGTATCGCACAGATACGCAGTATTTT
.	TRBJ2-2	TRBV5-4	.	CASSLGGAEGPTSGELFF	TGTGCCAGCAGCTTGGGAGGAGCTGAGGGGCCAACGTCCGGGGAGCTGTTTTTT
.	TRBJ1-3	TRBV28	TRBD1	CASSLNSGTAMDTIYF	TGTGCCAGCAGTTTAAATTCGGGGACAGCGATGGACACCATATATTTT
.	TRBJ2-7	TRBV4-1	.	CASSINWGTDYEQYF	TGCGCCAGCAGCATAAATTGGGGGACTGACTACGAGCAGTACTTC
.	TRBJ2-7	TRBV9	TRBD2	CASSPGEGYEQYF	TGTGCCAGCAGCCCCGGGGAGGGTTACGAGCAGTACTTC
.	TRBJ2-3	TRBV27	TRBD2	CASSDRWVAGVDTQYF	TGTGCCAGCAGCGACAGATGGGTAGCGGGAGTAGATACGCAGTATTTT
.	TRBJ2-7	TRBV28	.	CASSFVLREQYF	TGTGCCAGCAGTTTCGTCCTACGAGAGCAGTACTTC
.	TRBJ2-5	TRBV9	.	CASSLSWEWETQYF	TGTGCCAGCAGCCTTAGCTGGGAGTGGGAGACCCAGTACTTC
.	TRBJ2-7	TRBV7-6	TRBD1	CASSPDDRGHEQYF	TGTGCCAGCAGCCCGGACGACAGGGGACACGAGCAGTACTTC